These T cell receptor beta chains were read from a single sample in a study of cytomegalovirus exposure and HLA in healthy donors. Assay used: immunoSEQ multiplex PCR; TCRdb lists only in-frame clones, some missing. The sample includes tens of thousands of clones, around 85% of them seen just once. The material sequenced was PBMCs. The receptors stem from a man aged 18 to 29 in good health and CMV-seronegative. Both conserved end residues are part of each CDR3. The order of the fields is clone size, J gene, V gene, D gene, CDR3 protein, CDR3 DNA. D genes are given only for firm matches. A clone size is listed for some rows: how often the clone was seen (once, few, many), or a class if it is expanded.

abundance: NA; j_gene: TRBJ2-1; v_gene: TRBV9; d_gene: NA; CDR3aa: CASSPTNNEQFF; CDR3nt: TGTGCCAGCAGCCCGACAAACAATGAGCAGTTCTTC
abundance: NA; j_gene: TRBJ2-1; v_gene: TRBV28; d_gene: TRBD2; CDR3aa: CASSLLLAGNEQFF; CDR3nt: TGTGCCAGCAGTCTACTGCTAGCGGGCAATGAGCAGTTCTTC
abundance: NA; j_gene: TRBJ2-7; v_gene: TRBV6-5; d_gene: TRBD2; CDR3aa: CASSRTRQGEQYF; CDR3nt: TGTGCCAGCAGCCGGACTAGGCAGGGCGAGCAGTACTTC
abundance: few; j_gene: TRBJ1-1; v_gene: TRBV18; d_gene: NA; CDR3aa: CASSPITVNTEAFF; CDR3nt: TGTGCCAGCTCACCAATCACAGTGAACACTGAAGCTTTCTTT
abundance: NA; j_gene: TRBJ2-5; v_gene: TRBV14; d_gene: TRBD2; CDR3aa: CASSRRGLVQTQYF; CDR3nt: TGTGCCAGCAGCCGCCGGGGACTAGTACAGACCCAGTACTTC
abundance: NA; j_gene: TRBJ1-1; v_gene: TRBV4-1; d_gene: NA; CDR3aa: CASSQDSGTNGEAFF; CDR3nt: TGCGCCAGCAGCCAAGATTCCGGGACTAACGGTGAAGCTTTCTTT
abundance: NA; j_gene: TRBJ2-7; v_gene: TRBV27; d_gene: TRBD2; CDR3aa: CASSLSVASGPAYEQYF; CDR3nt: TGTGCCAGCAGTTTATCGGTGGCTAGCGGGCCTGCCTACGAGCAGTACTTC
abundance: NA; j_gene: TRBJ1-1; v_gene: TRBV30; d_gene: TRBD1; CDR3aa: CAWSWTGGVGTEAFF; CDR3nt: TGTGCCTGGAGCTGGACAGGGGGGGTGGGTACTGAAGCTTTCTTT
abundance: NA; j_gene: TRBJ2-1; v_gene: TRBV5-1; d_gene: TRBD2; CDR3aa: CASSLAGEQFF; CDR3nt: TGCGCCAGCAGCTTAGCGGGAGAGCAGTTCTTC
abundance: NA; j_gene: TRBJ2-1; v_gene: TRBV9; d_gene: TRBD2; CDR3aa: CASSVGGTSGTPGNEQFF; CDR3nt: TGTGCCAGCAGCGTAGGGGGGACTAGCGGAACCCCCGGCAATGAGCAGTTCTTC
abundance: NA; j_gene: TRBJ1-6; v_gene: TRBV30; d_gene: NA; CDR3aa: CAWSLGIISVGGSPLHF; CDR3nt: TGTGCCTGGAGTTTGGGGATAATTTCGGTGGGGGGTTCACCCCTCCACTTT
abundance: NA; j_gene: TRBJ2-3; v_gene: TRBV29-1; d_gene: TRBD2; CDR3aa: CSGHGPSGRTDTQYF; CDR3nt: TGCAGCGGCCATGGACCTAGCGGACGCACAGATACGCAGTATTTT
abundance: NA; j_gene: TRBJ1-1; v_gene: TRBV2; d_gene: NA; CDR3aa: CASGTENTEAFF; CDR3nt: TGTGCCAGCGGGACTGAGAACACTGAAGCTTTCTTT
abundance: NA; j_gene: TRBJ1-2; v_gene: TRBV14; d_gene: NA; CDR3aa: CASSFQGAYYGYTF; CDR3nt: TGTGCCAGCAGCTTTCAAGGAGCCTACTATGGCTACACCTTC
abundance: NA; j_gene: TRBJ2-5; v_gene: TRBV6-5; d_gene: NA; CDR3aa: CASSFFLQETQYF; CDR3nt: TGTGCCAGCAGTTTCTTTCTCCAAGAGACCCAGTACTTC
abundance: NA; j_gene: TRBJ2-7; v_gene: TRBV11-2; d_gene: NA; CDR3aa: CARSGDMEVLYEQYF; CDR3nt: TGTGCCAGGTCGGGGGATATGGAAGTCCTCTACGAGCAGTACTTC
abundance: few; j_gene: TRBJ1-1; v_gene: TRBV10-1; d_gene: TRBD1; CDR3aa: CASSATGSNTEAFF; CDR3nt: TGCGCCAGCAGTGCGACAGGGTCGAACACTGAAGCTTTCTTT
abundance: NA; j_gene: TRBJ2-5; v_gene: TRBV7-2; d_gene: TRBD1; CDR3aa: CASSPGQGRETQYF; CDR3nt: TGTGCCAGCAGCCCGGGACAGGGGCGAGAGACCCAGTACTTC
abundance: NA; j_gene: TRBJ2-7; v_gene: TRBV29-1; d_gene: TRBD1; CDR3aa: CSVGRDSTYEQYF; CDR3nt: TGCAGCGTTGGAAGGGACAGCACCTACGAGCAGTACTTC
abundance: NA; j_gene: TRBJ2-5; v_gene: TRBV5-1; d_gene: NA; CDR3aa: CASRQDSLVETQYF; CDR3nt: TGCGCCAGCAGGCAGGACAGTTTGGTAGAGACCCAGTACTTC
abundance: NA; j_gene: TRBJ1-2; v_gene: TRBV5-6; d_gene: NA; CDR3aa: CASSLSGKNYGYTF; CDR3nt: TGTGCCAGCAGCTTGAGCGGGAAAAACTATGGCTACACCTTC
abundance: NA; j_gene: TRBJ2-7; v_gene: TRBV27; d_gene: TRBD1; CDR3aa: CASSPWETGAGEQYF; CDR3nt: TGTGCCAGCAGTCCATGGGAGACAGGGGCCGGCGAGCAGTACTTC
abundance: NA; j_gene: TRBJ2-7; v_gene: TRBV11-3; d_gene: TRBD1; CDR3aa: CASSSGQGRENEQYF; CDR3nt: TGTGCCAGCAGCTCCGGACAGGGGCGGGAGAACGAGCAGTACTTC
abundance: few; j_gene: TRBJ2-1; v_gene: TRBV5-4; d_gene: NA; CDR3aa: CASSFTGGGVNEQFF; CDR3nt: TGTGCCAGCAGCTTTACCGGAGGAGGGGTCAATGAGCAGTTCTTC
abundance: NA; j_gene: TRBJ1-1; v_gene: TRBV5-1; d_gene: NA; CDR3aa: CASSLAGQPNTEAFF; CDR3nt: TGCGCCAGCAGCTTGGCTGGACAGCCTAACACTGAAGCTTTCTTT
abundance: NA; j_gene: TRBJ1-1; v_gene: TRBV7-9; d_gene: TRBD1; CDR3aa: CASSLTGVSEAFF; CDR3nt: TGTGCCAGCAGCTTAACAGGGGTCTCTGAAGCTTTCTTT
abundance: NA; j_gene: TRBJ2-2; v_gene: TRBV9; d_gene: TRBD2; CDR3aa: CASSVEKVSGVAGGTGELFF; CDR3nt: TGTGCCAGCAGCGTAGAAAAGGTGTCGGGGGTAGCGGGAGGCACCGGGGAGCTGTTTTTT
abundance: NA; j_gene: TRBJ2-7; v_gene: TRBV6-5; d_gene: TRBD2; CDR3aa: CASSYSRLAYEQYF; CDR3nt: TGTGCCAGCAGTTACTCCAGACTAGCATACGAGCAGTACTTC
abundance: once; j_gene: TRBJ1-1; v_gene: TRBV7-9; d_gene: TRBD1; CDR3aa: CASSFSGQAEAFF; CDR3nt: TGTGCCAGCAGCTTTAGCGGACAGGCTGAAGCTTTCTTT
abundance: NA; j_gene: TRBJ2-5; v_gene: TRBV4-1; d_gene: NA; CDR3aa: CASSRPFGTQYF; CDR3nt: TGCGCCAGCAGCCGCCCATTCGGGACCCAGTACTTC
abundance: few; j_gene: TRBJ2-3; v_gene: TRBV29-1; d_gene: NA; CDR3aa: CSVSFTDTQYF; CDR3nt: TGCAGCGTTTCTTTCACAGATACGCAGTATTTT
abundance: NA; j_gene: TRBJ2-7; v_gene: TRBV7-6; d_gene: TRBD2; CDR3aa: CASSTREGVGEYEQYF; CDR3nt: TGTGCCAGCAGCACGCGGGAGGGTGTAGGGGAATACGAGCAGTACTTC
abundance: NA; j_gene: TRBJ1-2; v_gene: TRBV7-2; d_gene: TRBD1; CDR3aa: CASSESTGVGYTF; CDR3nt: TGTGCCAGCAGCGAATCTACAGGGGTCGGCTACACCTTC
abundance: NA; j_gene: TRBJ1-6; v_gene: TRBV19; d_gene: TRBD1; CDR3aa: CASTGQGPFSSYNSPLHF; CDR3nt: TGTGCCAGCACGGGACAGGGCCCCTTCAGCTCCTATAATTCACCCCTCCACTTT
abundance: NA; j_gene: TRBJ1-2; v_gene: TRBV6-5; d_gene: NA; CDR3aa: CASTYGGVGEYGYTF; CDR3nt: TGTGCCAGCACCTACGGGGGAGTAGGGGAATATGGCTACACCTTC
abundance: NA; j_gene: TRBJ1-1; v_gene: TRBV6-1; d_gene: NA; CDR3aa: CASSDYRGRTEAFF; CDR3nt: TGTGCCAGCAGTGATTACCGTGGGAGGACTGAAGCTTTCTTT
abundance: NA; j_gene: TRBJ2-1; v_gene: TRBV18; d_gene: TRBD2; CDR3aa: CASSPKRTSGYYNEQFF; CDR3nt: TGTGCCAGCTCACCCAAGCGGACTAGCGGGTATTACAATGAGCAGTTCTTC
abundance: NA; j_gene: TRBJ2-7; v_gene: TRBV5-1; d_gene: TRBD1; CDR3aa: CASSSRYRQGTAVEQYF; CDR3nt: TGCGCCAGCAGCTCGCGGTACCGACAGGGAACGGCCGTTGAGCAGTACTTC
abundance: few; j_gene: TRBJ2-1; v_gene: TRBV6-4; d_gene: TRBD2; CDR3aa: CASRLLAGSYNEQFF; CDR3nt: TGTGCCAGCAGACTGCTAGCGGGCTCCTACAATGAGCAGTTCTTC
abundance: NA; j_gene: TRBJ2-7; v_gene: TRBV6-1; d_gene: TRBD1; CDR3aa: CASSSEQGTYEQYF; CDR3nt: TGTGCCAGCTCTTCCGAACAGGGGACCTACGAGCAGTACTTC
abundance: NA; j_gene: TRBJ1-1; v_gene: TRBV27; d_gene: TRBD1; CDR3aa: CASSLWADRGKAFF; CDR3nt: TGTGCCAGCAGTTTATGGGCGGACAGGGGTAAAGCTTTCTTT
abundance: NA; j_gene: TRBJ1-2; v_gene: TRBV5-1; d_gene: NA; CDR3aa: CASSNGQLITSQGGYTF; CDR3nt: TGCGCCAGCAGCAATGGACAGCTTATCACCTCCCAGGGTGGCTACACCTTC
abundance: NA; j_gene: TRBJ1-5; v_gene: TRBV19; d_gene: TRBD1; CDR3aa: CASTGGAGPNQPQHF; CDR3nt: TGTGCCAGTACAGGGGGCGCGGGGCCCAATCAGCCCCAGCATTTT
abundance: NA; j_gene: TRBJ2-5; v_gene: TRBV7-9; d_gene: TRBD2; CDR3aa: CASSFGLLAGEETQYF; CDR3nt: TGTGCCAGCAGCTTTGGCCTACTAGCGGGAGAAGAGACCCAGTACTTC
abundance: once; j_gene: TRBJ2-3; v_gene: TRBV5-1; d_gene: TRBD2; CDR3aa: CASSLGLAGGPRAGTQYF; CDR3nt: TGCGCCAGCAGCTTGGGGCTAGCGGGAGGACCCAGGGCAGGTACGCAGTATTTT
abundance: NA; j_gene: TRBJ2-1; v_gene: TRBV7-8; d_gene: TRBD2; CDR3aa: CASSSSGTSGYNEQFF; CDR3nt: TGTGCCAGCAGCTCTAGCGGGACTAGCGGCTACAATGAGCAGTTCTTC
abundance: few; j_gene: TRBJ2-6; v_gene: TRBV15; d_gene: TRBD2; CDR3aa: CATSRDPKLAGVGGANVLTF; CDR3nt: TGTGCCACCAGCAGAGATCCAAAACTAGCGGGAGTAGGTGGGGCCAACGTCCTGACTTTC
abundance: NA; j_gene: TRBJ2-1; v_gene: TRBV6-1; d_gene: TRBD2; CDR3aa: CASTTTGGNEQFF; CDR3nt: TGTGCCAGCACCACCACGGGGGGGAATGAGCAGTTCTTC
abundance: NA; j_gene: TRBJ1-2; v_gene: TRBV6-5; d_gene: NA; CDR3aa: CASSYGGDYGYTF; CDR3nt: TGTGCCAGCAGTTATGGCGGGGACTATGGCTACACCTTC
abundance: NA; j_gene: TRBJ2-7; v_gene: TRBV7-8; d_gene: NA; CDR3aa: CASSLTGQSYYEQYF; CDR3nt: TGTGCCAGCAGCTTGACCGGACAGAGTTACTACGAGCAGTACTTC
abundance: few; j_gene: TRBJ1-2; v_gene: TRBV6-1; d_gene: NA; CDR3aa: CASHDRHNYGYTF; CDR3nt: TGTGCCAGCCATGACAGGCATAACTATGGCTACACCTTC
abundance: NA; j_gene: TRBJ2-1; v_gene: TRBV4-1; d_gene: TRBD2; CDR3aa: CASSQTGTSGSTWRNEQFF; CDR3nt: TGCGCCAGCAGCCAAACCGGGACTAGCGGGAGTACTTGGAGAAATGAGCAGTTCTTC
abundance: NA; j_gene: TRBJ2-2; v_gene: TRBV30; d_gene: TRBD2; CDR3aa: CAWRSFGGDENTGELFF; CDR3nt: TGTGCCTGGAGGTCATTTGGGGGGGACGAGAACACCGGGGAGCTGTTTTTT
abundance: NA; j_gene: TRBJ2-3; v_gene: TRBV4-2; d_gene: NA; CDR3aa: CASSQGLARTDTQYF; CDR3nt: TGTGCCAGCAGCCAAGGGCTAGCACGGACAGATACGCAGTATTTT
abundance: NA; j_gene: TRBJ2-7; v_gene: TRBV27; d_gene: TRBD2; CDR3aa: CASSFSGSFHEQYF; CDR3nt: TGTGCCAGCAGTTTTAGCGGGAGTTTCCACGAGCAGTACTTC
abundance: NA; j_gene: TRBJ2-4; v_gene: TRBV11-2; d_gene: TRBD2; CDR3aa: CASGPSGTLQYF; CDR3nt: TGTGCCAGCGGCCCTAGCGGGACTCTTCAGTACTTC
abundance: NA; j_gene: TRBJ1-2; v_gene: TRBV30; d_gene: TRBD1; CDR3aa: CAWSSPGQGMGLVGYTF; CDR3nt: TGTGCCTGGAGTTCACCGGGACAGGGGATGGGTTTAGTTGGCTACACCTTC
abundance: NA; j_gene: TRBJ1-1; v_gene: TRBV29-1; d_gene: NA; CDR3aa: CSVKGKNTEAFF; CDR3nt: TGCAGCGTTAAGGGGAAAAACACTGAAGCTTTCTTT